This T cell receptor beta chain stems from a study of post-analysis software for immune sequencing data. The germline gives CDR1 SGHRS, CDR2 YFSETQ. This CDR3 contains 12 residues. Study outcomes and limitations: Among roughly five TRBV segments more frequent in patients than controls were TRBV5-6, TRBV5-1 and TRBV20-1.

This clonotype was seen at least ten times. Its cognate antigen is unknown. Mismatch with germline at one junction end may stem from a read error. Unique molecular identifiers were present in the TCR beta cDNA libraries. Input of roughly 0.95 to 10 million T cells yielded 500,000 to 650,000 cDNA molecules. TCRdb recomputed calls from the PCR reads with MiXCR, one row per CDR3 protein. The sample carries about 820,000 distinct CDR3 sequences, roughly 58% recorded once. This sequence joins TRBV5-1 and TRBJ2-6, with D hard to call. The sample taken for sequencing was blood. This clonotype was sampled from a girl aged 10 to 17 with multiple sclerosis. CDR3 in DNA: TGTGCCAGCAGCACTGGGGCCAACGTCCTGACTTTC. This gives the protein CASSTGANVLTF.